The rows below give T cell receptor beta chains drawn from one sample of a study of T cell changes during pregnancy in multiple sclerosis. Only in-frame clones appear in the TCRdb table, and some are missing; sequencing was by immunoSEQ multiplex PCR. There are fewer than 25,000 clones in the sample; around 90% occur only once, and 0.67% lies in the top ten. This material consisted of CD4+ T cells from peripheral blood mononuclear cells, taken in the third trimester of pregnancy. All receptors come from a female donor in good health, enrolled as a control in a pregnancy study. The conserved cysteine and the conserved F or W are not part of the CDR3 here.

J,V,CDR3
TRBJ1-2,TRBV19,ASSIDRGNYGYT
TRBJ2-7,TRBV29-1,SVLLAGALYEQY
TRBJ2-2,TRBV6-4,ASSSDGDTGELF
TRBJ2-5,TRBV5-4,ASSSPTGGQETQY
TRBJ2-5,TRBV5-1,ASSLAVTGRGETQY
TRBJ2-5,TRBV6-1,ASSRSGQETQY
TRBJ2-5,TRBV11-2,ASSSYPGLASETQY
TRBJ2-1,TRBV7-2,ASTRVRGDEQF
TRBJ2-7,TRBV19,ASSVSGNPSYEQY
TRBJ1-1,TRBV27,ASSLVRVRHTEAF
TRBJ2-4,TRBV7-8,ASSFFTGAGNIQY
TRBJ2-3,TRBV15,ATGTVRHDTQY
TRBJ1-6,TRBV7-2,ASDPGQPNSPLH
TRBJ2-1,TRBV19,ASSTSGLAGDYNEQF
TRBJ2-5,TRBV5-1,ASSSGLAGGRRSETQY
TRBJ2-2,TRBV18,ASAQEATGELF
TRBJ2-7,TRBV30,AWSGASGTAEQY
TRBJ2-7,TRBV28,ASNMRPYEQY
TRBJ2-2,TRBV19,ASRGTGELF
TRBJ1-6,TRBV19,ASSMGQGANNSPLH
TRBJ2-7,TRBV15,ATSRAGTSGTRTYEQY
TRBJ1-2,TRBV7-6,ASSPDRTFGYT
TRBJ2-7,TRBV11-2,ASRIRGAYEQY
TRBJ1-5,TRBV27,ASSWSGGSGNQPQH
TRBJ1-6,TRBV9,ASSVTPGQGADSPLH
TRBJ1-4,TRBV7-8,ASSLGTPEGKLF
TRBJ2-1,TRBV7-8,ASSLASSGGYNEQF
TRBJ1-2,TRBV4-3,ASSRGGSRDGYT
TRBJ2-1,TRBV2,ASSDPGVAELSYNEQF
TRBJ2-5,TRBV2,ASSWGQGGMGQETQY
TRBJ1-3,TRBV19,ASTPDRPSGNTIY
TRBJ1-6,TRBV4-1,ASSQEQGPNSPLH
TRBJ2-7,TRBV9,ASSVEVAGEQY
TRBJ2-7,TRBV5-4,ASSLGVISGSSIYEQY
TRBJ1-2,TRBV9,ASSVGGQGNYGYT